Below are 7 T cell receptor beta chains sequenced from a single sample in a study of cytomegalovirus exposure and HLA in healthy donors (TCRdb year 2017). Receptors were amplified or captured by the immunoSEQ multiplex PCR assay. This immuneACCESS table, as held by TCRdb, lists in-frame sequences with V and J called but not all clones. Of the missing ones, under half trace to an unresolved V gene in checked studies; the others have no known cause. The sample profile shows under 200,000 clones; about 90% of them were found once. The ten largest account for approximately 3% of the sample. Input material: PBMCs. The receptors stem from a young woman in good health and CMV-seropositive.

The V and J genes are TRBV7-7 and TRBJ2-2; TRBD1 matches 7 bases. Trimming took 6 bases from V and 3 from J; bases not matched to a gene: 7. This CDR3 contains 15 residues. The germline V gene encodes CDR1 SSHAT and CDR2 FNYEAQ (reference sequence). The DNA for the CDR3 is TGTGCCAGCAGGGCGGAGACAGGGCACACCGGGGAGCTGTTTTTT. Its protein product is CASRAETGHTGELFF.

This chain links TRBV18 with TRBJ2-2, with 10 bases fitting TRBD2. Germline CDR1 is KGHSH and CDR2 is LQKENI. V shed 4 bases and J 4 bases; nucleotides not matched to a gene: 9. This CDR3 contains 17 residues. The CDR3 nucleotides read TGTGCCAGCTCACTCCTCCTAGCGGGAGCGGGCACCGGGGAGCTGTTTTTT. This codes for CASSLLLAGAGTGELFF.

V gene TRBV6-1 combines with J gene TRBJ1-5, with D maybe TRBD1 (5 bases). Germline V gene lookup returns CDR1 MNHNS and CDR2 SASEGT. CDR3 length: 16 amino acids. The V and J ends lost 2 bases and 2 bases respectively, with 13 bases between them. The CDR3 nucleotides read TGTGCCAGCAGTGAATGGAAGGGGCCGGGCAATCAGCCCCAGCATTTT. It translates to CASSEWKGPGNQPQHF.

The CDR3 coding sequence is TGTGCCAGCAGCTCAGGACTAGCGGCCACAGATACGCAGTATTTT. It is translated as CASSSGLAATDTQYF. The gene calls are TRBV7-6 and TRBJ2-3; 10 bases fit TRBD2. V lost 4 bases to trimming and J lost 2 bases; unmatched junction nucleotides: 3. There are 15 residues in the CDR3. In germline, CDR1 is SGHVS, CDR2 FNYEAQ.

This chain connects TRBV10-3 to TRBJ2-7; no reliable D call. The V end was cut by 3 bases, the J end by 0 bases, with 12 bases between. CDR1 is ENHRY and CDR2 is SYGVKD in the germline V gene. CDR3 length: 15 amino acids. The CDR3 region has the DNA TGTGCCATCAGTGAAGTCGTTACCAGCTCCTACGAGCAGTACTTC. Its translation is CAISEVVTSSYEQYF.

In its sample, this clone was seen once. The chain recombines TRBV28 with TRBJ1-3; 7 bases align to TRBD1. This CDR3 contains 14 residues. V shed 6 bases, J shed 3 bases, and the junction held 5 bases outside the gene matches. From germline, CDR1 is MDHEN and CDR2 SYDVKM. The CDR3 loop is CASSRDRVGNTIYF. CDR3 coding DNA: TGTGCCAGCAGCCGTGACAGGGTTGGAAACACCATATATTTT.

This rearrangement joins TRBV6-5 to TRBJ2-1; D gene ambiguous. The V end was cut by 0 bases, the J end by 7 bases, with 10 bases between. Germline V gives CDR1 MNHEY, CDR2 SVGAGI. CDR3 length equals 14 residues. Written as DNA, the CDR3 is TGTGCCAGCAGTTACTCGCGTGGTGCGAATGAGCAGTTCTTC. Residues: CASSYSRGANEQFF.